These 25 T cell receptor beta chains originate from one sample sequenced in a study of beta chain features in type 1 diabetes. Investigators reverse transcribed all isolated RNA, so they sequenced expressed TCRB transcripts. Repertoires were generated with immunoSEQ multiplex PCR, while TCRdb's copy carries only in-frame clones and drops some. The profile shows 900,000 or so clones, 15% to 20% of them singletons. The sample consisted of naive CD4+ T cells from blood. These receptors all come from a woman between 18 and 29 years old in good health.

This clone was seen a handful of times. The chain links TRBV4-2 to TRBJ2-1; 8 nucleotides line up with TRBD2. With 0 bases clipped from V and 3 bases from J, the junction kept 7 bases outside the gene matches. Germline V gene data show CDR1 as LGHNA and CDR2 as YNFKEQ. This CDR3 contains 17 residues. As DNA, the CDR3 is TGTGCCAGCAGCCAAGATCCGGGACTAGACGTCTACAATGAGCAGTTCTTC. It encodes CASSQDPGLDVYNEQFF.

This clone was observed a handful of times. The V call is TRBV5-1, the J call TRBJ2-7; TRBD1 matches at 7 bases. The CDR3 extends over 14 amino acids. Germline CDR1 reads SGHRS; CDR2 reads YFSETQ. After removal of 7 bases from V and 2 bases from J, the junction contained 9 bases not matched to a gene. The DNA of the CDR3 is TGCGCCAGCTCGGCCCTGACAGGGACCTACGAGCAGTACTTC. Its translation is CASSALTGTYEQYF.

The rearrangement uses TRBV11-3 and TRBJ2-2; D ambiguous. Germline V gives CDR1 SGHNT, CDR2 YENEEA. The CDR3 is 12 amino acids. V lost 4 bases and J lost 6, with 6 bases in between. The CDR3 DNA reads as TGTGCCAGCAGCTCCGTCGCCGGGGAGCTGTTTTTT. This gives the protein CASSSVAGELFF. The full variable domain, completed using reference TRBV11-3 and TRBJ2-2, is EAGVVQSPRYKIIEKKQPVAFWCNPISGHNTLYWYLQNLGQGPELLIRYENEEAVDDSQLPKDRFSAERLKGVDSTLKIQPAELGDSAVYLCASSSVAGELFFGEGSRLTVL.

J is TRBJ1-1 and V is TRBV19, with D hard to call. The V end lost 5 bases, the J end lost 1 base, and 17 bases lay between the germline ends. CDR3 length equals 16 residues. Germline CDR1 reads LNHDA; CDR2 reads SQIVND (reference sequence). The CDR3 spells CASSERRAPGNTEAFF. The CDR3 bases are TGTGCCAGTAGTGAGAGGCGGGCGCCGGGGAACACTGAAGCTTTCTTT.

V usage is TRBV28 and J usage is TRBJ2-2; 10 nucleotides match TRBD2. Germline CDR1 MDHEN, CDR2 SYDVKM. Germline trimming cut 3 bases from V and 2 bases from J; bases unmatched to any gene: 6. This CDR3 spans 17 amino acids. CDR3 in DNA: TGTGCCAGCAGTTTTTCGGGACTAGCGAAAAACACCGGGGAGCTGTTTTTT. Translated: CASSFSGLAKNTGELFF.

This clone was detected only a few times. The chain uses TRBV7-9 and TRBJ2-5; 12 bases are shared with TRBD1. Germline V gives CDR1 SEHNR, CDR2 FQNEAQ (reference sequence). Losses at the gene ends were 5 bases for V and 9 bases for J; bases not matched to a gene: 22. CDR3 length equals 19 residues. The CDR3 loop is CASSPIRTPPGQGARAQYF. In DNA form, the CDR3 reads TGTGCCAGCAGCCCGATCCGAACTCCGCCGGGACAGGGGGCGAGGGCCCAGTACTTC.

The rearrangement links TRBV5-6 to TRBJ2-7; 7 nucleotides line up with TRBD2. J was trimmed by 8 bases and V by 1 base; bases with no gene match: 6. Germline-derived CDR1 and CDR2 are SGHDT and YYEEEE. The CDR3 is made up of 13 amino acids. CDR3 nucleotides: TGTGCCAGCAGCTTGAAGGGAGGGAGGCAGCAGTACTTC. Encoded protein: CASSLKGGRQQYF.

V is TRBV27 and J is TRBJ1-2, with 10 bases aligning to TRBD1. Trimming removed 5 bases from V and 6 bases from J; junction bases left unmatched: 3. Germline CDR1 is MNHEY and CDR2 is SMNVEV (reference sequence). This CDR3 contains 13 residues. The CDR3 reads CASSDRGRDGYTF. The CDR3, as DNA: TGTGCCAGCAGTGACAGGGGGCGCGATGGCTACACCTTC.

This clone showed up just a few times. The gene calls are TRBV4-3 and TRBJ2-7, with 8 bases identical to TRBD1. With 0 bases clipped from V and 3 bases from J, the junction kept 7 bases outside the gene matches. The CDR3 loop spans 16 amino acids. Looked up from germline, CDR1 is LGHNA and CDR2 is YSLEER. CDR3 sequence: CASSQEIGQGGYEQYF. CDR3 coding DNA: TGCGCCAGCAGCCAAGAAATTGGACAGGGTGGCTACGAGCAGTACTTC.

This clone was counted only a few times. This chain joins TRBV5-1 and TRBJ1-4; no clear D. Germline CDR1 and CDR2: SGHRS and YFSETQ. V was cut by 3 bases and J by 0 bases, with 15 bases left in between. This CDR3 is built from 17 residues. CDR3 nucleotides: TGCGCCAGCAGCTCCTACGGCGTGAGAACAACTAATGAAAAACTGTTTTTT. This encodes CASSSYGVRTTNEKLFF.

The sample holds many counts of this clone. The CDR3 sequence: CASSQEWALNEKLFF. The CDR3 bases are TGCGCCAGCAGCCAAGAATGGGCGCTTAATGAAAAACTGTTTTTT. The chain has TRBV4-3 and TRBJ1-4; D is unclear. V was shortened by 0 bases and J by 4 bases, with 9 bases between the two germline ends. This CDR3 is built from 15 residues. Per germline, CDR1 LGHNA and CDR2 YSLEER.

The chain employs TRBV5-1 and TRBJ1-2; D remains unclear. Germline V gene sequence: CDR1 SGHRS, CDR2 YFSETQ. The ends were cut back, 3 bases at V and 4 bases at J, with 10 bases in the middle. The CDR3 is 13 amino acids. The CDR3 bases are TGCGCCAGCAGCTCGACGGTAGGCTATGGCTACACCTTC. It codes for CASSSTVGYGYTF.

V and J are TRBV11-2 and TRBJ2-1, with 14 bases that match TRBD2. Germline V gene data show CDR1 as SGHAT and CDR2 as FQNNGV. After removal of 3 bases from V and 4 bases from J, the junction contained 5 bases not matched to a gene. The CDR3 is made up of 17 amino acids. The CDR3 sequence: CASSFGTSGRVYNEQFF. CDR3 coding DNA: TGTGCCAGCAGCTTCGGGACTAGCGGGAGAGTATACAATGAGCAGTTCTTC.

This clone was counted only a few times. V gene TRBV11-2 combines with J gene TRBJ2-3; 8 bases are shared with TRBD2. J lost 1 base, V lost 4 bases, and 1 base had no gene match. Germline V lookup: CDR1 SGHAT, CDR2 FQNNGV. The CDR3 is made up of 14 amino acids. CDR3 residues: CASSSGGGTDTQYF. The CDR3 nucleotides are TGTGCCAGCAGCTCCGGGGGGGGCACAGATACGCAGTATTTT.

This clone was seen only a few times. The V and J genes are TRBV9 and TRBJ2-1; the D is unclear. Looked up from germline, CDR1 is SGDLS and CDR2 is YYNGEE. This CDR3 contains 15 residues. The V end lost 2 bases, the J end lost 0 bases, and 9 bases lay between the germline ends. The CDR3 sequence: CASSVPASSYNEQFF. In DNA, the CDR3 is TGTGCCAGCAGCGTCCCAGCGAGCTCCTACAATGAGCAGTTCTTC.

The chain combines TRBV7-3 with TRBJ1-4; D unresolved. This CDR3 is built from 13 residues. V was shortened by 5 bases and J by 5 bases, with 9 bases between the two germline ends. Germline loops: CDR1 SGHTA, CDR2 FQGTGA. CDR3 region: CASSPGPNEKLFF. The CDR3 nucleotides read TGTGCCAGCAGCCCGGGCCCCAATGAAAAACTGTTTTTT.

This chain joins TRBV27 and TRBJ2-7; D not certain. The CDR3 length is 14 residues. V shed 3 bases and J shed 3 bases, with 12 bases lying between them. Germline V gene sequence: CDR1 MNHEY, CDR2 SMNVEV (reference sequence). Written as DNA, the CDR3 is TGTGCCAGCAGTTTTCTGTCATCGCGCTACGAGCAGTACTTC. It is translated as CASSFLSSRYEQYF.

V is TRBV5-1 and J is TRBJ2-1; the D gene is possibly TRBD2 (5 bases). The V gene lost 5 bases and the J gene lost 4 bases, with 7 bases spanning the gap. The CDR3 has 12 residues. The V gene's germline CDR1 is SGHRS and CDR2 YFSETQ. The CDR3 DNA is TGCGCCAGCAGGGAGGCGTACAATGAGCAGTTCTTC. Residues: CASREAYNEQFF. Full variable domain (rest looked up from reference TRBV5-1 and TRBJ2-1): KAGVTQTPRYLIKTRGQQVTLSCSPISGHRSVSWYQQTPGQGLQFLFEYFSETQRNKGNFPGRFSGRQFSNSRSEMNVSTLELGDSALYLCASREAYNEQFFGPGTRLTVL.

This clone showed up just a few times. V gene TRBV5-1 combines with J gene TRBJ1-3; 8 positions agree with TRBD1. There are 14 residues in the CDR3. Germline V gene sequence: CDR1 SGHRS, CDR2 YFSETQ. J was trimmed by 4 bases and V by 4 bases; bases with no gene match: 4. CDR3 amino acids: CASSAGTGGNTIYF. The CDR3 DNA follows: TGCGCCAGCAGCGCCGGGACAGGAGGAAACACCATATATTTT.

This clone was seen ten or more times. This chain uses TRBV14 with TRBJ2-1; the match to TRBD2 covers 11 bases. The CDR3 spans 19 residues. Germline V CDR1 and CDR2: SGHDN, FVKESK. V lost 4 bases and J lost 0; bases outside the gene matches: 11. CDR3 coding DNA: TGTGCCAGCAGCCTGGGACTAGCGGACCCCGGAAGCTCCTACAATGAGCAGTTCTTC. Translating gives CASSLGLADPGSSYNEQFF.

This clone was found a few times. J is TRBJ2-1 and V is TRBV11-3; D is tentatively TRBD1 or TRBD2 (5 bases each). Germline V CDR1 and CDR2: SGHNT, YENEEA. V lost 1 base, J lost 12 bases, and 22 bases lay in between. This CDR3 has 16 amino acids. The CDR3 protein is CASSLVEGRLLDGQFF. CDR3 nucleotide sequence: TGTGCCAGCAGCTTAGTTGAGGGACGACTCTTGGACGGGCAGTTCTTC.

The chain joins TRBV6-5 to TRBJ2-7; no clear D. This CDR3 has 15 amino acids. Germline V gives CDR1 MNHEY, CDR2 SVGAGI. Trimming pared 2 bases from V and 4 bases from J, leaving 15 bases between. CDR3 loop: CASSYGVISGYEQYF. The DNA of the CDR3 is TGTGCCAGCAGTTACGGTGTCATAAGTGGATACGAGCAGTACTTC.

This clone was counted between two and nine times. The genes are TRBV9 and TRBJ2-3, with 9 bases fitting TRBD1. The CDR3 covers 17 residues. Germline CDR1 SGDLS, CDR2 YYNGEE. Trimming at V came to 4 bases and at J to 5 bases, leaving 14 bases not matched to a gene. CDR3 region: CASSNPAGTGLKDTQYF. CDR3 bases: TGTGCCAGCAGCAACCCCGCCGGGACAGGGTTGAAAGATACGCAGTATTTT.

This chain links TRBV11-3 with TRBJ2-5; weak D call: TRBD2 (6 bases). Trimming shortened V by 5 bases and J by 5 bases, and 15 bases separated the two germline ends. Per the germline V gene, CDR1 is SGHNT and CDR2 is YENEEA. There are 14 residues in the CDR3. CDR3 DNA: TGTGCCAGCAGCCTCGGAGGGCTCCAGGAGACCCAGTACTTC. It yields the protein CASSLGGLQETQYF.

This clone was detected a few times. The chain uses TRBV18 and TRBJ1-3; perhaps TRBD1 as D (5 bases). Trimming pared 2 bases from V and 4 bases from J, leaving 12 bases between. From germline, CDR1 is KGHSH and CDR2 LQKENI. The CDR3 has 15 residues. This CDR3 reads CASSPGSQGGNTIYF. CDR3 bases: TGTGCCAGCTCACCAGGGAGCCAGGGAGGAAACACCATATATTTT.